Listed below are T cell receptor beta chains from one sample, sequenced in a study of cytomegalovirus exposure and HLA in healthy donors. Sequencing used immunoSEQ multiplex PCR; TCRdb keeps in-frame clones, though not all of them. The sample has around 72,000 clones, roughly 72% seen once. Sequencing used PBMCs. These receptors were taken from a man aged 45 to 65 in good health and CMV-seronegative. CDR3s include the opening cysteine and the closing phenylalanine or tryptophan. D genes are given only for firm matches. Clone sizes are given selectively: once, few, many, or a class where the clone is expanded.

CDR3 protein: CASRGSTTLNEQFF
CDR3 DNA: TGCGCCAGCAGGGGGAGTACAACCCTCAATGAGCAGTTCTTC
CDR3 length: 14
J gene: TRBJ2-1
D gene: -
clone size: -
V gene: TRBV10-1

CDR3 protein: CASSVDGGREAFF
CDR3 DNA: TGTGCCAGCAGCGTAGATGGCGGGCGGGAAGCTTTCTTT
CDR3 length: 13
J gene: TRBJ1-1
D gene: -
clone size: -
V gene: TRBV9

CDR3 protein: CASSATGNPQETQYF
CDR3 DNA: TGCGCCAGCAGCGCCACAGGAAACCCCCAAGAGACCCAGTACTTC
CDR3 length: 15
J gene: TRBJ2-5
D gene: -
clone size: -
V gene: TRBV5-1

CDR3 protein: CASSEYQGPNYGYTF
CDR3 DNA: TGTGCCAGCAGTGAGTACCAGGGCCCTAACTATGGCTACACCTTC
CDR3 length: 15
J gene: TRBJ1-2
D gene: -
clone size: -
V gene: TRBV2

CDR3 protein: CASSVGQGVLSTDTQYF
CDR3 DNA: TGCGCCAGCAGCGTAGGACAGGGGGTTCTTAGCACAGATACGCAGTATTTT
CDR3 length: 17
J gene: TRBJ2-3
D gene: TRBD1
clone size: -
V gene: TRBV5-1

CDR3 protein: CASSHPQGSSGGYTF
CDR3 DNA: TGTGCCAGCAGCCACCCACAGGGATCCTCGGGTGGCTACACCTTC
CDR3 length: 15
J gene: TRBJ1-2
D gene: -
clone size: few
V gene: TRBV9

CDR3 protein: CASSPRGKNTEAFF
CDR3 DNA: TGTGCCAGCTCACCAAGGGGGAAGAACACTGAAGCTTTCTTT
CDR3 length: 14
J gene: TRBJ1-1
D gene: -
clone size: -
V gene: TRBV18

CDR3 protein: CASSLSASAASYEQYF
CDR3 DNA: TGTGCCAGCAGTTTATCGGCTAGCGCAGCCTCCTACGAGCAGTACTTC
CDR3 length: 16
J gene: TRBJ2-7
D gene: -
clone size: -
V gene: TRBV27

CDR3 protein: CASTDSITDTQYF
CDR3 DNA: TGTGCCAGCACGGACTCTATCACAGATACGCAGTATTTT
CDR3 length: 13
J gene: TRBJ2-3
D gene: -
clone size: few
V gene: TRBV25-1

CDR3 protein: CASSPWRGGSYEQYF
CDR3 DNA: TGTGCCAGCAGTCCCTGGAGGGGGGGCTCCTACGAGCAGTACTTC
CDR3 length: 15
J gene: TRBJ2-7
D gene: -
clone size: -
V gene: TRBV6-6

CDR3 protein: CASSQGLRGGRSDTQYF
CDR3 DNA: TGCGCCAGCAGCCAAGGCTTAAGGGGCGGGAGATCGGATACGCAGTATTTT
CDR3 length: 17
J gene: TRBJ2-3
D gene: TRBD2
clone size: -
V gene: TRBV4-3

CDR3 protein: CASSYREGYQPQHF
CDR3 DNA: TGTGCCAGCAGTTACAGGGAGGGTTACCAGCCCCAGCATTTT
CDR3 length: 14
J gene: TRBJ1-5
D gene: -
clone size: -
V gene: TRBV6-5

CDR3 protein: CASSQTDRRPTEAFF
CDR3 DNA: TGCGCCAGCAGCCAAACTGACAGAAGGCCGACTGAAGCTTTCTTT
CDR3 length: 15
J gene: TRBJ1-1
D gene: -
clone size: -
V gene: TRBV4-3

CDR3 protein: CASSPSRGGQETQYF
CDR3 DNA: TGTGCCAGCAGTCCCTCGCGCGGGGGCCAAGAGACCCAGTACTTC
CDR3 length: 15
J gene: TRBJ2-5
D gene: TRBD2
clone size: few
V gene: TRBV27

CDR3 protein: CASSLGSGGAANEQFF
CDR3 DNA: TGCGCCAGCAGCTTGGGGAGCGGGGGGGCAGCCAATGAGCAGTTCTTC
CDR3 length: 16
J gene: TRBJ2-1
D gene: TRBD2
clone size: -
V gene: TRBV5-1

CDR3 protein: CASSYGDRGAFF
CDR3 DNA: TGTGCCAGCAGTTACGGAGACAGGGGAGCTTTCTTT
CDR3 length: 12
J gene: TRBJ1-1
D gene: TRBD1
clone size: once
V gene: TRBV6-6

CDR3 protein: CASSYSTSYGHTFF
CDR3 DNA: TGTGCCAGCAGTTACTCGACTTCCTACGGTCATACTTTCTTT
CDR3 length: 14
J gene: TRBJ1-1
D gene: -
clone size: -
V gene: TRBV6-5

CDR3 protein: CASSLGDSPTNEKLFF
CDR3 DNA: TGCGCCAGCAGCTTGGGTGACTCCCCAACTAATGAAAAACTGTTTTTT
CDR3 length: 16
J gene: TRBJ1-4
D gene: -
clone size: -
V gene: TRBV5-1